This T cell receptor (beta chain) emerged from a study of blood T cell repertoires in COVID-19. Study information: PBMCs, B-cell-depleted T cells, or T cells provided the cDNA or gDNA that made up the material.

Germline V gene lookup returns CDR1 SNHLY and CDR2 FYNNEI. The length of the CDR3 is 14 residues. V was clipped by 6 bases and J by 6 bases, with 15 bases between them. How the authors handled the data: Amplification of reference gene primers was used by the study to estimate nucleated cell counts. Here immunoSEQ multiplex PCR was the method, and the copy in TCRdb shows in-frame clones only, minus some. V and J calls and clone size follow that table, whereas D and trimming were derived from the DNA. This sample has approximately 130,000 clones, with around 86% found just once. The receptor was isolated from a man younger than 40 who had recovered from COVID-19. The specimen was PBMCs or T cells enriched from blood (not recorded which). The chain combines TRBV2 with TRBJ2-1; D is possibly TRBD1 (6 bases). CDR3 bases: TGTGCCAGCAGCTCGAGTGGACAGCCCAATGAGCAGTTCTTC. Translated, it gives CASSSSGQPNEQFF.